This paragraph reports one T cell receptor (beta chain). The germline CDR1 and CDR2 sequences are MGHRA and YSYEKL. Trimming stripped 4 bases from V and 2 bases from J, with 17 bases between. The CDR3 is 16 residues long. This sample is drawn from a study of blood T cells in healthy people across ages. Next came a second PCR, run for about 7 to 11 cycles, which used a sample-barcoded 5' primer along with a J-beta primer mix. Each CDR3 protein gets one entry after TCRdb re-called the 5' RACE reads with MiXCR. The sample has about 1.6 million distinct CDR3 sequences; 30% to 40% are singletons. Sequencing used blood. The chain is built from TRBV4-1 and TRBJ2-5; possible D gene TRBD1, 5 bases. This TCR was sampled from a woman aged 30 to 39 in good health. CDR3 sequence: CASSLSPTATQETQYF. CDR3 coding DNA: TGCGCCAGCAGCCTAAGCCCGACAGCTACTCAAGAGACCCAGTACTTC.